This TCR beta chain appears in the sequencing data of a study of shared clonotypes between healthy human individuals. Points from the study as a whole: Only blood underwent sampling, and tissue repertoires likely differ. Large sequencing depth failed to make sorted-subset sequencing complete, rarefaction showed. Estimated richness was generally greater in naive than memory subsets.

Per the germline V gene, CDR1 is SGHRS and CDR2 is YFSETQ. CDR3 length: 15 amino acids. The V and J ends lost 8 bases and 2 bases, in that order; junction bases with no gene match: 9. Notes on this clone: What it binds is unknown.

In replicate PCRs of sorted subsets, roughly 200 ng DNA, some 28,000 T cell genomes, was used. Clones were read by immunoSEQ multiplex PCR, and TCRdb kept only the in-frame ones, dropping some. The sample includes about 2.4 million clones, around nine tenths of them seen just once. V and J are TRBV5-1 and TRBJ1-2, with 10 bases lining up with TRBD1. This receptor was taken from a man between 18 and 29 years old in good health. The sequencing sample was made of naive CD4+ T cells sorted from blood. The sample's subset: CD45RA+ positively selected. The CDR3 DNA reads TGCGCCAGTATGAATCCGGGACAGGGGAACTATGGCTACACCTTC. It yields the protein CASMNPGQGNYGYTF.